The subject of this entry is one T cell receptor beta chain. Its matching antigen is unknown. The data belong to a study of CD8 T cells in ankylosing spondylitis. Whole-study findings and limits: What appeared characteristic of ankylosing spondylitis blood was a TCR beta motif of several highly homologous variants. Reportedly, matched ankylosing spondylitis synovial fluid was significantly enriched for disease-linked clones. Previous work reported some of these motif variants in the synovial fluid and blood of reactive arthritis.

One entry per CDR3 protein, called by TCRdb with MiXCR from the 5' RACE reads. Here the sample spans a few hundred thousand distinct CDR3 sequences, approximately 10% being singletons. Trimming removed 3 bases from V and 4 bases from J, with 9 bases in between. This CDR3 comprises 14 residues. Germline V CDR1 and CDR2: LNHDA, SQIVND (reference sequence). The origin of this receptor is a male donor with ankylosing spondylitis or in good health (not recorded which). The chain couples TRBV19 to TRBJ2-2; D remains unclear. The sequenced material came from blood, either unsorted or a sorted T cell fraction (not recorded which). The CDR3 sequence is CASSILAATGELFF. The DNA of the CDR3 is TGTGCCAGTAGTATCTTGGCAGCCACCGGGGAGCTGTTTTTT.